The 22 T cell receptor beta chains listed next were all sequenced from one sample in a study of T cell responses to AZD1222 COVID-19 vaccine. The method was immunoSEQ multiplex PCR; TCRdb's version includes in-frame clones alone and lacks a portion of them. The sample consists of fewer than 90,000 clones, approximately 90% of them appearing once. The source was peripheral blood, collected on day 0 of AZD1222 vaccination. All receptors derive from an adult in good health.

In its sample, this clone was seen a few times. The rearrangement links TRBV5-8 to TRBJ1-1, with no clear D. Looked up from germline, CDR1 is SGHTS and CDR2 is YDEGEE. This CDR3 is 13 amino acids long. Trimming shortened V by 1 base and J by 1 base, and 5 bases separated the two germline ends. CDR3 sequence: CASSLWENTEAFF. CDR3 DNA: TGTGCCAGCAGCTTGTGGGAGAACACTGAAGCTTTCTTT.

This clone was observed a handful of times. The chain employs TRBV6-2 or TRBV6-3 and TRBJ2-7; D ambiguous. The CDR3 length is 14 residues. CDR1 is MNHEY and CDR2 is SVGEGT in the germline V gene. The V end lost 5 bases, the J end lost 5 bases, and 16 bases lay between the germline ends. In DNA, the CDR3 is TGTGCCAGCAGTATCCTTTTGCCGGTGGACGAGCAGTACTTC. Protein: CASSILLPVDEQYF.

The chain uses TRBV18 and TRBJ2-1; possibly TRBD2 for D (5 bases). Trimming took off 3 bases at V and 7 bases at J, with 13 bases between the two ends. CDR3 length: 14 amino acids. Germline V gives CDR1 KGHSH, CDR2 LQKENI. In DNA form, the CDR3 reads TGTGCCAGCTCACCTGGACTGAGGGTGAATGAGCAGTTCTTC. Its translation: CASSPGLRVNEQFF.

This chain links TRBV19 with TRBJ2-2; D not certain. The germline V and J ends were trimmed by 7 bases and 2 bases, with 20 bases remaining between them. The CDR3 is 17 amino acids. The germline gives CDR1 LNHDA, CDR2 SQIVND (reference sequence). The CDR3 sequence: CASNPQPRSPNTGELFF. The CDR3 DNA reads as TGTGCCAGTAACCCCCAACCCAGGTCCCCAAACACCGGGGAGCTGTTTTTT.

The rearrangement links TRBV6-5 to TRBJ2-7; 7 positions match TRBD2. J gave up 4 bases and V 2 bases, and 8 bases lay outside the gene matches. The CDR3 length is 15 residues. CDR1 is MNHEY, CDR2 SVGAGI, per germline. In DNA, the CDR3 is TGTGCCAGCAGTTACACCCCTGGCGGGGGATACGAGCAGTACTTC. This sequence encodes CASSYTPGGGYEQYF.

The CDR3 reads CASRAAGATNEKLFF. For the CDR3, the DNA is TGTGCCAGCAGGGCGGCGGGTGCAACTAATGAAAAACTGTTTTTT. The chain uses TRBV2 and TRBJ1-4; no definite D call. The CDR3 length is 15 residues. With 6 bases removed from V and 0 bases from J, the gap between germline ends came to 11 bases. Looked up from germline, CDR1 is SNHLY and CDR2 is FYNNEI. Together with reference TRBV2 and TRBJ1-4, the CDR3 gives the full variable domain: EPEVTQTPSHQVTQMGQEVILRCVPISNHLYFYWYRQILGQKVEFLVSFYNNEISEKSEIFDDQFSVERPDGSNFTLKIRSTKLEDSAMYFCASRAAGATNEKLFFGSGTQLSVL.

The chain combines TRBV10-3 with TRBJ2-4; D remains ambiguous. The CDR3 runs to 15 residues. Germline loops: CDR1 ENHRY, CDR2 SYGVKD. Trimming pared 0 bases from V and 0 bases from J, leaving 6 bases between. The CDR3 here is CAISESGVAKNIQYF. The DNA for the CDR3 is TGTGCCATCAGTGAGTCTGGCGTAGCCAAAAACATTCAGTACTTC.

The chain has TRBV6-6 and TRBJ2-2; D might be TRBD2 (6 bases). Trimming removed 0 bases at V and 6 bases at J, with 8 bases between. The CDR3 covers 14 residues. Germline CDR1 reads MNHNY; CDR2 reads SVGAGI (reference sequence). CDR3 residues: CASSYSRESGELFF. CDR3 DNA sequence: TGTGCCAGCAGTTACTCTCGGGAGTCCGGGGAGCTGTTTTTT.

The chain carries TRBV10-1 and TRBJ2-5; D gene ambiguous. Germline-derived CDR1 and CDR2 are WNHNN and SYGVQD (reference sequence). The CDR3 sequence is 14 residues long. The germline V and J ends were trimmed by 0 bases and 2 bases, with 7 bases remaining between them. CDR3 residues: CASSESLGQETQYF. The CDR3, as DNA: TGCGCCAGCAGTGAGTCGTTAGGGCAAGAGACCCAGTACTTC.

This chain uses TRBV20-1 with TRBJ1-1, with D unresolved. Germline CDR1 is DFQATT and CDR2 is SNEGSKA (reference sequence). The CDR3 extends over 11 amino acids. Trimming took off 2 bases at V and 10 bases at J, with 11 bases between the two ends. CDR3 in DNA: TGCAGTGCTAGAACTATGCTGGGAGCTTTCTTT. This translates into CSARTMLGAFF.

The gene calls are TRBV19 and TRBJ1-2, with TRBD1 identical over 7 bases. V lost 1 base to trimming and J lost 4 bases; unmatched junction nucleotides: 6. The germline V gene has CDR1 LNHDA and CDR2 SQIVND (reference sequence). The CDR3 is 15 amino acids. CDR3 amino acids: CASSIASQGTYGYTF. The CDR3 nucleotides read TGTGCCAGTAGTATAGCCTCACAGGGGACCTATGGCTACACCTTC.

This chain uses TRBV12-3 or TRBV12-4 with TRBJ1-1, with D uncertain. The CDR3 runs 11 residues. V was clipped by 3 bases and J by 9 bases, with 8 bases between them. The CDR3 protein is CASSFDTKAFF. CDR3 in DNA: TGTGCCAGCAGTTTTGACACCAAAGCTTTCTTT.

V gene TRBV5-1 combines with J gene TRBJ2-3; D is unclear. Germline-derived CDR1 and CDR2 are SGHRS and YFSETQ. V dropped 0 bases and J dropped 6 bases, with 5 bases sitting between them. The CDR3 loop spans 12 amino acids. In DNA form, the CDR3 reads TGCGCCAGCAGCTTGGCGGTGGATACGCAGTATTTT. Encoded protein: CASSLAVDTQYF.

The chain is built from TRBV6-2 or TRBV6-3 and TRBJ2-2; 8 bases match TRBD1. V lost 5 bases, J lost 7 bases, and 9 bases stayed unmatched. CDR1 is MNHEY and CDR2 is SVGEGT in the germline V gene. The CDR3 sequence is 15 residues long. The CDR3 is CASSVQGAGSGELFF. CDR3 nucleotides: TGTGCCAGCAGTGTGCAGGGGGCGGGAAGCGGGGAGCTGTTTTTT.

This clone was detected only a few times. The rearrangement joins TRBV12-3 or TRBV12-4 to TRBJ2-7, with 7 positions matching TRBD1. Unmatched junction bases numbered 4, after V lost 4 bases and J lost 4 bases. The CDR3 loop spans 13 amino acids. The CDR3 spells CASSWDSRYEQYF. CDR3 DNA sequence: TGTGCCAGCAGTTGGGACAGCCGTTACGAGCAGTACTTC.

The J gene is TRBJ1-1, the V gene TRBV6-5; D is undetermined. This CDR3 spans 15 amino acids. Germline CDR1 and CDR2: MNHEY and SVGAGI. Trimming pared 7 bases from V and 0 bases from J, leaving 15 bases between. CDR3 sequence: CASTHGDVMNTEAFF. CDR3 DNA: TGTGCCAGCACCCACGGGGATGTAATGAACACTGAAGCTTTCTTT.

The sample holds one count of this clone. CDR3 amino acids: CSVDRGYNEQFF. CDR3 in DNA: TGCAGCGTGGACCGGGGCTACAATGAGCAGTTCTTC. The chain has TRBV29-1 and TRBJ2-1; D possibly corresponds to TRBD2 (5 bases). Germline V CDR1 and CDR2: SQVTM, ANQGSEA. Trimming shortened V by 6 bases and J by 3 bases, and 9 bases separated the two germline ends. This CDR3 spans 12 amino acids.

This clone is a singleton in its sample. This chain links TRBV15 with TRBJ2-1; tentative D call: TRBD1 (6 bases). CDR1 and CDR2 from the germline V gene are LNHNV and YYDKDF (reference sequence). The CDR3 length is 18 residues. The V end lost 2 bases, the J end lost 2 bases, and 19 bases lay between the germline ends. CDR3 sequence: CATSRQLSSRTAYNEQFF. CDR3 sequence (DNA): TGTGCCACCAGCAGACAACTGTCTAGCCGGACAGCCTACAATGAGCAGTTCTTC.

The chain combines TRBV28 with TRBJ2-7; perhaps TRBD1 as D (6 bases). V lost 10 bases to trimming and J lost 5 bases, with 21 bases between them. Germline V gene sequence: CDR1 MDHEN, CDR2 SYDVKM. The CDR3 runs 14 residues. The CDR3, as DNA: TGTGCCACCCTGAGGGGGTGGGATTACGACGAGCAGTACTTC. Translated: CATLRGWDYDEQYF.

This chain links TRBV21-1 with TRBJ2-3. TRBV21-1 is a documented pseudogene. CDR3 length: 11 amino acids. DNA for the CDR3: TGTGCCAGCAGCAAAGAGGATACGCAGTATTTT. Residues: CASSKEDTQYF.

This chain links TRBV27 with TRBJ1-6; tentative D call: TRBD1 (6 bases). The V and J ends lost 10 bases and 7 bases respectively, with 20 bases between them. The CDR3 covers 15 residues. Germline CDR1 is MNHEY and CDR2 is SMNVEV (reference sequence). CDR3 nucleotides: TGTGCCACCAGGGACACCCTAACATGGAATTCACCCCTCCACTTT. Translation: CATRDTLTWNSPLHF.

The CDR3 DNA reads TGTGCCAGCAGGACTCAGAAGAACACTGAAGCTTTCTTT. Amino acid sequence: CASRTQKNTEAFF. The genes are TRBV6-5 and TRBJ1-1; no clear D gene. The CDR3 has 13 residues. Trimming left V 6 bases short and J 1 base short, with 9 bases between. Germline assignment: CDR1 MNHEY and CDR2 SVGAGI.